These 11 T cell receptor beta chains share one sample of origin, sequenced in a study of T-cell reconstitution after alpha-beta-depleted transplantation in children. Overall study findings and caveats: Most T-cell counts and diversity one year after the transplant came from T cells that were newly produced.

These receptors are not linked to any known antigen. Unique molecular identifiers were built into the TCRbeta library. TCRdb re-derived calls from the PCR reads in MiXCR, one entry per CDR3 protein. The sample gives 250,000 to 300,000 distinct CDR3 sequences, almost 8% of which show up once; approximately 9.1% is in the top ten. Sequenced material: peripheral blood, taken 360 days after TCRalphabeta/CD19-depleted stem cell transplant. The receptors come from a female patient aged 2-10 years who had a stem cell transplant for Fanconi anemia, so the T cells may come from the graft donor.

This clonotype was observed a few times. The V and J genes are TRBV20-1 and TRBJ1-1; 7 bases are a match to TRBD1. The CDR3 runs to 12 residues. Losses at the gene ends were 8 bases for V and 1 base for J; bases not matched to a gene: 4. Germline assignment: CDR1 DFQATT and CDR2 SNEGSKA (reference sequence). CDR3 region: CSPQGPNTEAFF. The CDR3, as DNA: TGCAGTCCACAGGGGCCGAACACTGAAGCTTTCTTT.

This clonotype was seen ten or more times. The genes are TRBV20-1 and TRBJ1-1; 10 bases align to TRBD1. In germline, CDR1 is DFQATT, CDR2 SNEGSKA (reference sequence). V lost 3 bases, J lost 8 bases, and 3 bases stayed unmatched. The length of the CDR3 is 12 residues. The CDR3: CSARRDRGEAFF. The CDR3 bases are TGCAGTGCTAGGAGGGACAGGGGAGAAGCTTTCTTT.

This clonotype was recorded a few times. This chain connects TRBV20-1 to TRBJ2-3, with D maybe TRBD1 (6 bases). Germline values: CDR1 DFQATT, CDR2 SNEGSKA (reference sequence). V was shortened by 6 bases and J by 2 bases, with 12 bases between the two germline ends. The CDR3 runs to 13 residues. In DNA form, the CDR3 reads TGCAGTGCGCCGGGACAAGACACAGATACGCAGTATTTT. Translation: CSAPGQDTDTQYF.

Only a few counts were recorded for this clonotype. The chain has TRBV2 and TRBJ2-1; 10 bases fit TRBD2. V shed 4 bases, J shed 4 bases, and the junction held 10 bases outside the gene matches. There are 17 residues in the CDR3. The germline V gene encodes CDR1 SNHLY and CDR2 FYNNEI. In DNA form, the CDR3 reads TGTGCCAGCAGTGTAGTCGGAGCGGGGGGGAAATACAATGAGCAGTTCTTC. It is translated as CASSVVGAGGKYNEQFF.

The sample holds many counts of this clonotype. V gene TRBV20-1 combines with J gene TRBJ2-5; 9 positions agree with TRBD1. Germline CDR1 DFQATT, CDR2 SNEGSKA (reference sequence). The CDR3 length is 15 residues. The CDR3 DNA reads TGCAGCCCGAGACCGGGACAGGGATTTCAAGAGACCCAGTACTTC. This sequence encodes CSPRPGQGFQETQYF.

In this sample, this clonotype turned up a few times. This CDR3 is CASSQVRIRLQGTGELFF. CDR3 DNA sequence: TGTGCCAGCAGCCAAGTTAGGATTCGGTTGCAAGGGACCGGGGAGCTGTTTTTT. The rearrangement joins TRBV3-1 to TRBJ2-2; no clear D gene. Germline CDR1 LGHDT, CDR2 YNNKEL (reference sequence). Trimming removed 1 base at V and 5 bases at J, with 20 bases between. This CDR3 has 18 amino acids.

This clonotype was detected only a few times. The chain has TRBV7-3 and TRBJ2-2, with D possibly being TRBD1 (6 bases). This CDR3 comprises 15 residues. The V end lost 0 bases, the J end lost 1 base, and 6 bases lay between the germline ends. CDR1 is SGHTA, CDR2 FQGTGA, per germline. In DNA form, the CDR3 reads TGTGCCAGCAGCTTAACGGGACAGAACACCGGGGAGCTGTTTTTT. Translating gives CASSLTGQNTGELFF. Filled out from reference TRBV7-3 and TRBJ2-2, the complete variable domain reads GAGVSQTPSNKVTEKGKYVELRCDPISGHTALYWYRQSLGQGPEFLIYFQGTGAADDSGLPNDRFFAVRPEGSVSTLKIQRTERGDSAVYLCASSLTGQNTGELFFGEGSRLTVL.

This clonotype was seen many times. V is TRBV5-4 and J is TRBJ1-1; D unresolved. This CDR3 is 13 amino acids long. V was trimmed by 1 base and J by 3 bases, leaving 7 bases between them. The germline CDR1 and CDR2 sequences are SGHNT and YYREEE (reference sequence). This CDR3 is CASSLMSYTEAFF. The CDR3 DNA is TGTGCCAGCAGCTTGATGAGTTACACTGAAGCTTTCTTT.

This clonotype was picked up many times. The rearrangement uses TRBV10-3 and TRBJ2-2; TRBD2 matches 9 bases. The CDR3 totals 18 residues. After removal of 0 bases from V and 1 base from J, the junction contained 6 bases not matched to a gene. Germline CDR1 reads ENHRY; CDR2 reads SYGVKD. CDR3 in amino acids: CAISESRGGFGNTGELFF. Written as DNA, the CDR3 is TGTGCCATCAGTGAGTCGCGGGGGGGCTTTGGGAACACCGGGGAGCTGTTTTTT.

The sample holds many counts of this clonotype. The chain employs TRBV18 and TRBJ2-3, with 8 bases lining up with TRBD2. Germline V gene lookup returns CDR1 KGHSH and CDR2 LQKENI. The CDR3 consists of 18 residues. Trimming removed 3 bases from V and 1 base from J; junction bases left unmatched: 12. Here the CDR3 reads CASSPLRLPAGGTDTQYF. The CDR3 DNA is TGTGCCAGCTCACCCCTTAGGTTGCCAGCGGGAGGCACAGATACGCAGTATTTT.

This clonotype was detected many times. The rearrangement links TRBV28 to TRBJ2-1; 8 bases are a match to TRBD2. V shed 8 bases and J 8 bases; nucleotides not matched to a gene: 8. The CDR3 length is 13 residues. The germline gives CDR1 MDHEN, CDR2 SYDVKM. CDR3 DNA: TGTGCCAGCGGAGGCGGGGGGCTATATGAGCAGTTCTTC. Translating it yields CASGGGGLYEQFF. Full variable domain (outside the CDR3, taken from reference TRBV28 and TRBJ2-1): DVKVTQSSRYLVKRTGEKVFLECVQDMDHENMFWYRQDPGLGLRLIYFSYDVKMKEKGDIPEGYSVSREKKERFSLILESASTNQTSMYLCASGGGGLYEQFFGPGTRLTVL.